A selection of T cell receptor beta chains follows, all from one sample in a study of blood T cell repertoires in COVID-19. Sequencing was performed with immunoSEQ multiplex PCR; in TCRdb, only in-frame clones are kept and a portion is missing. In the table there are roughly 150,000 clones, about 88% of which are singletons. The specimen sequenced was PBMCs or T cells enriched from blood (not recorded which). The receptors originated from a man in his forties or fifties who had recovered from COVID-19. The CDR3 runs from the conserved cysteine through the conserved F or W. The order of the fields is CDR3 length, D gene, V gene, clone size, J gene, CDR3 DNA, CDR3 protein. The D gene is left open where the match is weak. The size field is filled for only some rows; it gives once, few, many or a size class.

12,TRBD2,TRBV5-4,NA,TRBJ2-2,TGTGCCAGCGGGGGGGACACCGGGGAGCTGTTTTTT,CASGGDTGELFF
17,NA,TRBV19,NA,TRBJ1-5,TGTGCCAGTAGTCCCCTGAAGGGGGGGGGCAACAATCAGCCCCAGCATTTT,CASSPLKGGGNNQPQHF
14,NA,TRBV2,NA,TRBJ1-2,TGTGCCAGCAGCAGACAGGAGGTTACCTATGGCTACACCTTC,CASSRQEVTYGYTF
14,NA,TRBV6-5,once,TRBJ1-1,TGTGCCAGCCATCAGGGGCAGGGAAACACTGAAGCTTTCTTT,CASHQGQGNTEAFF
15,TRBD1,TRBV2,once,TRBJ2-5,TGTGCCAGCAGAGAGGACAGGGGAAACCGGGAGACCCAGTACTTC,CASREDRGNRETQYF
14,NA,TRBV7-2,NA,TRBJ1-2,TGTGCCAGCAGCTTAGAGTCAGCTAACTATGGCTACACCTTC,CASSLESANYGYTF
13,NA,TRBV7-3,few,TRBJ2-1,TGTGCCAGCAGCTTAGGAGGCGCCAATGAGCAGTTCTTC,CASSLGGANEQFF
14,NA,TRBV11-3,NA,TRBJ1-6,TGTGCCAGCAGCTTAGCTATGGTCGGGTCACCCCTCCACTTT,CASSLAMVGSPLHF
12,NA,TRBV11-2,NA,TRBJ1-3,TGTGCCAGCAGCTTGGTGAGCGCCACCATATATTTT,CASSLVSATIYF
13,NA,TRBV6-5,NA,TRBJ2-7,TGTGCCACCTTCGGACAGACCAACTACGAGCAGTACTTC,CATFGQTNYEQYF
16,TRBD1,TRBV18,NA,TRBJ1-2,TGTGCCAGCTCACCAGACAGGGGGCGATTAAGCTATGGCTACACCTTC,CASSPDRGRLSYGYTF
13,NA,TRBV20-1,NA,TRBJ1-3,TGCAGTGCTAGTAGTACAGAACGAAACACCATATATTTT,CSASSTERNTIYF
18,NA,TRBV3-1/TRBV3-2,NA,TRBJ1-2,TGTGCCAGCAGCCAAGATCCAGGACTTCCCCTCTATAACTATGGCTACACCTTC,CASSQDPGLPLYNYGYTF
13,NA,TRBV18,NA,TRBJ1-1,TGTGCCAGCTCACGGGACAAGAACACTGAAGCTTTCTTT,CASSRDKNTEAFF
15,NA,TRBV7-2,NA,TRBJ1-2,TGTGCCAGCAGCCCAAGTGTAGGGGCCTTCTATGGCTACACCTTC,CASSPSVGAFYGYTF
16,TRBD1,TRBV10-1,NA,TRBJ1-1,TGCGCCACCAGAGAGTGGTGGGACAGACTGAACACTGAAGCTTTCTTT,CATREWWDRLNTEAFF
15,NA,TRBV7-2,NA,TRBJ1-2,TGTGCCAGCAGCTTAGGCCGCGAGTTTAACTATGGCTACACCTTC,CASSLGREFNYGYTF
15,TRBD1,TRBV13,once,TRBJ2-1,TGTGCCAGCAGCTTGAGGGGGCTCTTTGGGAATGAGCAGTTCTTC,CASSLRGLFGNEQFF
14,NA,TRBV27,NA,TRBJ2-3,TGTGCCAGCAGATTCGGGACAAGCACAGATACGCAGTATTTT,CASRFGTSTDTQYF
15,NA,TRBV7-8,few,TRBJ2-2,TGTGCCAGCAGCTTAGCGCGACTTAACACCGGGGAGCTGTTTTTT,CASSLARLNTGELFF
15,TRBD1,TRBV5-1,NA,TRBJ1-4,TGCGCCAGCAGCTCGGGACAGGGCAAGGGTGAAAAACTGTTTTTT,CASSSGQGKGEKLFF
15,NA,TRBV2,once,TRBJ1-1,TGTGCCAGCAGTGAATCTGGGCAGGGCGGCACTGAAGCTTTCTTT,CASSESGQGGTEAFF
16,NA,TRBV6-5,few,TRBJ2-6,TGTGCCAGCAGTTACTCGGCGGGGTCAGGGGCCAACGTCCTGACTTTC,CASSYSAGSGANVLTF
16,TRBD1,TRBV11-2,NA,TRBJ2-1,TGTGCCAGCAGCTGGGGACAGGGAGGGTCCTACAATGAGCAGTTCTTC,CASSWGQGGSYNEQFF
16,NA,TRBV14,NA,TRBJ2-3,TGTGCCAGCAGCCAAGGTGGTGCAGGGGGCACAGATACGCAGTATTTT,CASSQGGAGGTDTQYF
16,NA,TRBV9,NA,TRBJ1-6,TGTGCCAGCAGCGCCTCCCCTGAAGAAACTTATTCACCCCTCCACTTT,CASSASPEETYSPLHF
15,NA,TRBV28,NA,TRBJ1-3,TGTGCCAGCAGTTTAAGGGGACTTGCTGGAAACACCATATATTTT,CASSLRGLAGNTIYF
15,TRBD1,TRBV7-3,NA,TRBJ2-5,TGTGCCAGCAGCTCGGGACAGGCGAAACAAGAGACCCAGTACTTC,CASSSGQAKQETQYF
14,NA,TRBV15,NA,TRBJ1-5,TGTGCCACCAGCAGAGGTCAGGAAAATCAGCCCCAGCATTTT,CATSRGQENQPQHF
14,TRBD1,TRBV9,once,TRBJ1-3,TGTGCCAGCAGTGACAGGGTGGCAGGAAACACCATATATTTT,CASSDRVAGNTIYF
13,NA,TRBV10-2,NA,TRBJ2-5,TGCGCCAGCAGTGTACGGGGGAAAGAGACCCAGTACTTC,CASSVRGKETQYF
14,NA,TRBV13,NA,TRBJ1-2,TGTGCCAGCAGCCCCGGGGGGGTTCCCTATGGCTACACCTTC,CASSPGGVPYGYTF
13,NA,TRBV6-5,NA,TRBJ1-6,TGTGCCACTTCCTCCGGGGGAAATTCACCCCTCCACTTT,CATSSGGNSPLHF
11,NA,TRBV20-1,few,TRBJ2-4,TGCAGTGCTGAGCTACAAAACATTCAGTACTTC,CSAELQNIQYF
14,TRBD1,TRBV2,NA,TRBJ1-5,TGTGCCAGCAGTCCGGGACAGGCCTATCAGCCCCAGCATTTT,CASSPGQAYQPQHF